The 23 T cell receptor beta chains reported below all come from one sample, sequenced in a study of cytomegalovirus exposure and HLA in healthy donors. The PCR contained 60 Vbeta and 13 Jbeta primers. Assay: immunoSEQ multiplex PCR; the TCRdb copy retains only in-frame clones and omits some. This sample has more than 150,000 clones, with over 65% found just once. Sample: PBMCs. Receptors originate from a woman aged 45 to 65 in good health and CMV-seropositive.

The chain couples TRBV5-1 to TRBJ1-2, with 8 bases aligning to TRBD1. The length of the CDR3 is 18 residues. Germline V gene data show CDR1 as SGHRS and CDR2 as YFSETQ. V dropped 4 bases and J dropped 7; count of bases not matched to a gene: 21. As DNA, the CDR3 is TGCGCCAGCAGCGCCTCCGGGACAGGAACACGGACGAGGGGTGGCTACACCTTC. It translates to CASSASGTGTRTRGGYTF.

The gene calls are TRBV9 and TRBJ1-2; 9 bases agree with TRBD1. The J segment lost 2 bases and the V segment lost 0 bases, leaving 8 bases of the junction unmatched. Germline CDR1 and CDR2: SGDLS and YYNGEE. This CDR3 has 17 residues. The CDR3 DNA is TGTGCCAGCAGCGTAGGACTCGGGGACAGGGCAAACTATGGCTACACCTTC. It encodes CASSVGLGDRANYGYTF.

The genes are TRBV7-2 and TRBJ2-7, with D maybe TRBD1 (5 bases). V dropped 1 base and J dropped 9 bases, with 13 bases sitting between them. CDR1 SGHTA and CDR2 FQGNSA come from the germline V gene. The CDR3 length is 13 residues. This chain's CDR3 is CASSLEYDDRQYF. The CDR3, as DNA: TGTGCCAGCAGCTTAGAATATGACGACAGGCAGTACTTC.

The V and J genes are TRBV5-4 and TRBJ2-5, with TRBD1 matching over 7 bases. The germline V gene has CDR1 SGHNT and CDR2 YYREEE (reference sequence). There are 14 residues in the CDR3. J lost 4 bases, V lost 4 bases, and 7 bases had no gene match. The DNA of the CDR3 is TGTGCCAGCAGCCACCGACAGGGTGGAGAGACCCAGTACTTC. This translates into CASSHRQGGETQYF.

The chain recombines TRBV5-8 with TRBJ2-7; D ambiguous. V lost 8 bases to trimming and J lost 2 bases, with 20 bases between them. CDR1 is SGHTS, CDR2 YDEGEE, per germline. The CDR3 runs to 15 residues. The CDR3 nucleotides are TGTGCCAGAAGCCCGTTGGGCGCTGCCGCCTACGAGCAGTACTTC. Protein sequence: CARSPLGAAAYEQYF.

The V call is TRBV6-5, the J call TRBJ2-5; D may be TRBD2 (6 bases). This CDR3 spans 13 amino acids. Germline assignment: CDR1 MNHEY and CDR2 SVGAGI. Trimming took off 6 bases at V and 4 bases at J, with 12 bases between the two ends. This chain's CDR3 is CASSQLAVETQYF. The CDR3 DNA follows: TGTGCCAGCAGCCAACTAGCTGTAGAGACCCAGTACTTC.

The chain has TRBV27 and TRBJ2-1; D is perhaps TRBD1 (6 bases). Per the germline V gene, CDR1 is MNHEY and CDR2 is SMNVEV (reference sequence). Trimming took 2 bases from V and 2 from J, leaving 10 bases between them. The CDR3 sequence is 15 residues long. In nucleotides, the CDR3 is TGTGCCAGCAGTTTACGACAGGCGACCTACAATGAGCAGTTCTTC. It specifies CASSLRQATYNEQFF.

On this clone: In the same sample, other DNA sequences code for this CDR3. The chain couples TRBV7-2 to TRBJ2-5; no reliable D call. The length of the CDR3 is 12 residues. CDR1 and CDR2 from the germline V gene are SGHTA and FQGNSA. Trimming took off 4 bases at V and 5 bases at J, with 8 bases between the two ends. CDR3: CASSSTRETQYF. The CDR3 nucleotides are TGTGCCAGCAGCTCGACGCGGGAGACCCAGTACTTC.

The CDR3: CASSLDRELAQYF. As DNA, the CDR3 is TGTGCCAGCAGCCTGGACAGGGAATTGGCGCAGTATTTT. This chain connects TRBV9 to TRBJ2-3; 8 bases fit TRBD1. The CDR3 loop spans 13 amino acids. Per germline, CDR1 SGDLS and CDR2 YYNGEE. Germline trimming cut 4 bases from V and 10 bases from J; bases unmatched to any gene: 8.

V is TRBV6-5 and J is TRBJ1-1, with unresolved D. From germline, CDR1 is MNHEY and CDR2 SVGAGI. The CDR3 is 14 amino acids. V was trimmed by 7 bases and J by 4 bases, leaving 16 bases between them. Here the CDR3 reads CASTPNQVGTEAFF. The CDR3, as DNA: TGTGCCAGCACCCCCAACCAGGTAGGCACTGAAGCTTTCTTT.

The chain recombines TRBV25-1 with TRBJ1-2; D is unresolved. The CDR3 consists of 11 residues. The V end lost 0 bases, the J end lost 8 bases, and 4 bases lay between the germline ends. Germline V CDR1 and CDR2: MGHDK, SYGVNS. CDR3 region: CASSEYFGYTF. The CDR3 nucleotides read TGTGCCAGCAGTGAATACTTCGGCTACACCTTC.

This sequence joins TRBV7-2 and TRBJ2-3, with D perhaps matching TRBD2 (6 bases). Germline loops: CDR1 SGHTA, CDR2 FQGNSA. The CDR3 spans 15 residues. Trimming took off 5 bases at V and 2 bases at J, with 14 bases between the two ends. This CDR3 is CASSVQGGDTDTQYF. The DNA for the CDR3 is TGTGCCAGCAGCGTTCAAGGAGGGGACACAGATACGCAGTATTTT.

The rearrangement joins TRBV5-1 to TRBJ2-5; unclear D gene. The end of the DNA is better explained by TRBJ2-7, so the J call may be wrong. This CDR3 is 14 amino acids long. Germline values: CDR1 SGHRS, CDR2 YFSETQ. The CDR3 region is CASSLVPGNYEQYF. CDR3 DNA sequence: TGCGCCAGCAGCTTGGTTCCCGGAAACTACGAGCAGTACTTC.

This chain joins TRBV30 and TRBJ2-3; weak D call: TRBD2 (6 bases). Trimming shortened V by 4 bases and J by 3 bases, and 8 bases separated the two germline ends. The germline V gene has CDR1 GTSNPN and CDR2 SVGIG (reference sequence). CDR3 length: 12 amino acids. The CDR3 coding sequence is TGTGCCTGGACCGGGGGAACAGATACGCAGTATTTT. It specifies CAWTGGTDTQYF.

The chain uses TRBV10-3 and TRBJ1-5; 9 bases fit TRBD1. Germline assignment: CDR1 ENHRY and CDR2 SYGVKD. The CDR3 contains 18 residues. Unmatched junction bases numbered 11, after V lost 5 bases and J lost 0 bases. The CDR3 nucleotides read TGTGCCATCAGTCCGGGACAGGGATTCCCCGATAGCAATCAGCCCCAGCATTTT. The encoded protein is CAISPGQGFPDSNQPQHF.

This clone was seen just once. The chain carries TRBV11-3 and TRBJ1-4; 10 bases fit TRBD1. Trimming at V came to 0 bases and at J to 5 bases, leaving 6 bases not matched to a gene. Germline V lookup: CDR1 SGHNT, CDR2 YENEEA. This CDR3 contains 17 residues. CDR3 nucleotide sequence: TGTGCCAGCAGCTTAGATAGGGGGACAGGGGCCAATGAAAAACTGTTTTTT. This gives the protein CASSLDRGTGANEKLFF.

V usage is TRBV5-1 and J usage is TRBJ2-5; the match to TRBD2 covers 11 bases. The DNA end favors TRBJ2-7, so the J call may be wrong. Germline loops: CDR1 SGHRS, CDR2 YFSETQ. The CDR3 has 15 residues. The CDR3 bases are TGCGCCAGCAGCTCGACTGAGGGACTAGCGGACGAGCAGTACTTC. As protein: CASSSTEGLADEQYF.

CDR3 residues: CASSRDRVLGDSPLHF. CDR3 sequence (DNA): TGTGCCAGCAGTAGGGACAGGGTCCTTGGGGATTCACCCCTCCACTTT. The chain links TRBV2 to TRBJ1-6, with 9 bases matching TRBD1. The V gene end was trimmed by 5 bases and the J gene end by 8 bases; junction bases not matched to a gene: 10. Germline values: CDR1 SNHLY, CDR2 FYNNEI. The CDR3 contains 16 residues.

This clone was counted a few times. This rearrangement joins TRBV5-4 to TRBJ1-4; D might be TRBD1 (6 bases). The V end was cut by 4 bases, the J end by 7 bases, with 17 bases between. The V gene's germline CDR1 is SGHNT and CDR2 YYREEE (reference sequence). The CDR3 totals 15 residues. The CDR3 reads CASSAQGLGSEKLFF. DNA for the CDR3: TGTGCCAGCAGCGCACAGGGTCTGGGGAGTGAAAAACTGTTTTTT.

The chain links TRBV5-1 to TRBJ2-5, with D maybe TRBD1 (6 bases). The V gene lost 3 bases and the J gene lost 5 bases, with 11 bases spanning the gap. Germline V gene sequence: CDR1 SGHRS, CDR2 YFSETQ. The CDR3 covers 13 residues. The CDR3 sequence is CASSWTGGETQYF. The CDR3 region has the DNA TGCGCCAGCAGCTGGACTGGGGGCGAGACCCAGTACTTC.

The chain links TRBV28 to TRBJ1-2; 8 nucleotides line up with TRBD1. V shed 3 bases and J 5 bases; nucleotides not matched to a gene: 8. The CDR3 length is 15 residues. CDR1 MDHEN and CDR2 SYDVKM come from the germline V gene. This chain's CDR3 is CASSFGDRGTYGYTF. The DNA of the CDR3 is TGTGCCAGCAGTTTTGGCGACAGGGGTACGTATGGCTACACCTTC.

This chain uses TRBV6-5 with TRBJ1-6, with 7 bases that match TRBD1. V lost 6 bases to trimming and J lost 5 bases; unmatched junction nucleotides: 7. CDR3 length: 15 amino acids. The germline V gene has CDR1 MNHEY and CDR2 SVGAGI. The chain's CDR3 is CASRTGTVDNSPLHF. DNA for the CDR3: TGTGCCAGCAGGACTGGGACAGTTGATAATTCACCCCTCCACTTT.

The chain combines TRBV19 with TRBJ2-7, with 10 bases fitting TRBD1. Germline V lookup: CDR1 LNHDA, CDR2 SQIVND (reference sequence). This CDR3 is 14 amino acids long. Trimming took 6 bases from V and 6 from J; bases not matched to a gene: 8. This chain's CDR3 is CASRPTGGRAEQYF. In DNA form, the CDR3 reads TGTGCCAGTAGACCGACAGGGGGCAGAGCCGAGCAGTACTTC.